This T cell receptor beta chain was sequenced for a study of shared clonotypes between healthy human individuals. The CDR3 sequence is 17 residues long. V trimming: 0 bases; J trimming: 11 bases; junction bases outside the gene matches: 17. Looked up from germline, CDR1 is LGHNA and CDR2 is YSLEER. Each subset's genomic DNA was split evenly across several immunoSEQ plates. Generated by immunoSEQ multiplex PCR, the TCRdb table keeps only in-frame clones and is missing some. The sample has approximately 2.4 million clones, around 95% seen once. The chain couples TRBV4-3 to TRBJ1-2; 8 nucleotides align to TRBD1. This receptor was obtained from a man between 18 and 35 years old in good health. Sample: naive CD4+ T cells sorted from blood. Subset of the sample: CD45RA+ positively selected. The CDR3 nucleotides read TGCGCCAGCAGCCAAGAAGTCCTGACCCGGACAGGGAATCTTTACACCTTC. It translates to CASSQEVLTRTGNLYTF.